There are many counts of the clone carrying this T cell receptor (beta chain). A single record per CDR3 protein comes from TCRdb applying MiXCR to the RT-PCR reads. Here the sample spans about 680,000 distinct CDR3 sequences, approximately 15% being singletons. Germline V gene lookup returns CDR1 ENHRY and CDR2 SYGVKD. The junction had 4 bases not matched to a gene; V was cut back by 4 bases and J by 4 bases. The CDR3 loop spans 14 amino acids. V is TRBV10-3 and J is TRBJ2-3, with 8 nucleotides matching TRBD1. Specimen: memory CD4+ T cells from blood. The TCR originated in a female donor in good health, serving as a healthy control. The CDR3 region is CAISGQGQADTQYF. The CDR3 coding sequence is TGTGCCATCAGTGGACAGGGGCAGGCAGATACGCAGTATTTT.